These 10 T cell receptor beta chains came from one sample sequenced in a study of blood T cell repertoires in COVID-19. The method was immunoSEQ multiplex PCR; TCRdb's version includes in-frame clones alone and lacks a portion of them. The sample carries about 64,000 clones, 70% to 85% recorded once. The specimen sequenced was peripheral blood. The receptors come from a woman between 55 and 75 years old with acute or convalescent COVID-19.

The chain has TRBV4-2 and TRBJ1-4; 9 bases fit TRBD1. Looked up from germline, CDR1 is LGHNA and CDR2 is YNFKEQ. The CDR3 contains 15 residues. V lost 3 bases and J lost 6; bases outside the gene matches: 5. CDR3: CASSQAGTGHEKLFF. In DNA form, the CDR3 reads TGTGCCAGCAGCCAGGCCGGGACAGGGCATGAAAAACTGTTTTTT.

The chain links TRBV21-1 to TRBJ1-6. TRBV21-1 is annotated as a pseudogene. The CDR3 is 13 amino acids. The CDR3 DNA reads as TGTGCCAGCAGGCTTCGTCGGGATTCACCCCTCCACTTT. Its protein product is CASRLRRDSPLHF.

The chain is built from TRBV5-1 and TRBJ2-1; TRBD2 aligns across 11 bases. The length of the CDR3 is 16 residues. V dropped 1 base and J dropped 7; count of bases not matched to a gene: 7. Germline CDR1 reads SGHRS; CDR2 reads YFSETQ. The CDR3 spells CASSLSPSGGHNEQFF. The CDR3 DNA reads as TGCGCCAGCAGCTTGTCGCCTAGCGGGGGGCATAATGAGCAGTTCTTC.

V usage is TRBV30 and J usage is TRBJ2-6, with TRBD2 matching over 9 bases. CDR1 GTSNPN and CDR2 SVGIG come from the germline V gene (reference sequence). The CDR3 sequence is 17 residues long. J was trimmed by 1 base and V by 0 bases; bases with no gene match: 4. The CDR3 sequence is CAWSVLSGGSGANVLTF. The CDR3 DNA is TGTGCCTGGAGTGTTCTTAGCGGGGGTTCTGGGGCCAACGTCCTGACTTTC.

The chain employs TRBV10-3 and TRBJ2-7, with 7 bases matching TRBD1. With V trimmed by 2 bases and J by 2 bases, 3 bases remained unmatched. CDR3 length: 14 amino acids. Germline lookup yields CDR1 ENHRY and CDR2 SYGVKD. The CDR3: CAISEDRVTYEQYF. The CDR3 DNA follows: TGTGCCATCAGTGAGGACAGGGTAACCTACGAGCAGTACTTC.

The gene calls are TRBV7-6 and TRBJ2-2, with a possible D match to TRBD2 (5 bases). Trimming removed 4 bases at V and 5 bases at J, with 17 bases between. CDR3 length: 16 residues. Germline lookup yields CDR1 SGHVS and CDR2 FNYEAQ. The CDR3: CASSSYRRGKTGELFF. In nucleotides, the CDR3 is TGTGCCAGCAGCTCCTATCGCCGAGGGAAAACCGGGGAGCTGTTTTTT.

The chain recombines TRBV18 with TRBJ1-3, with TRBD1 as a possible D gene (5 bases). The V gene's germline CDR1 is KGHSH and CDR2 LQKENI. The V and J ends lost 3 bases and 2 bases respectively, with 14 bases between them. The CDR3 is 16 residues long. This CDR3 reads CASSPLDSATGNTIYF. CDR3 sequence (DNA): TGTGCCAGCTCACCCCTAGACAGTGCGACTGGAAACACCATATATTTT.

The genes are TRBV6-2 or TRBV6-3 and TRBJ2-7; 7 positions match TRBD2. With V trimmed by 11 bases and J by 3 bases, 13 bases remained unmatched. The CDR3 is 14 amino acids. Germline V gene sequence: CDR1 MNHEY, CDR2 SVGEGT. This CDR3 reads CACRPGLGYYEQYF. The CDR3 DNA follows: TGTGCCTGCCGCCCCGGACTAGGGTACTACGAGCAGTACTTC.

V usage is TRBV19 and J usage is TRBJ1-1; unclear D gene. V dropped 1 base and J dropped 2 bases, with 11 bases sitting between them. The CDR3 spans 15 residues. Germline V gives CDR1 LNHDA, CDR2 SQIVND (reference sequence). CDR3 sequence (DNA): TGTGCCAGTAGTATAGCCGGAGGGTACAACACTGAAGCTTTCTTT. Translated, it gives CASSIAGGYNTEAFF.

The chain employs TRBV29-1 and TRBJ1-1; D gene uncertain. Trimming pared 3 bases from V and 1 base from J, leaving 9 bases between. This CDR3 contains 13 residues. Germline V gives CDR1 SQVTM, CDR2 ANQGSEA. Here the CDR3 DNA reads TGCAGCGTTGACCTCCACGGGAACACTGAAGCTTTCTTT. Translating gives CSVDLHGNTEAFF. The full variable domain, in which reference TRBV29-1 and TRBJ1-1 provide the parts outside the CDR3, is SAVISQKPSRDICQRGTSLTIQCQVDSQVTMMFWYRQQPGQSLTLIATANQGSEATYESGFVIDKFPISRPNLTFSTLTVSNMSPEDSSIYLCSVDLHGNTEAFFGQGTRLTVV.